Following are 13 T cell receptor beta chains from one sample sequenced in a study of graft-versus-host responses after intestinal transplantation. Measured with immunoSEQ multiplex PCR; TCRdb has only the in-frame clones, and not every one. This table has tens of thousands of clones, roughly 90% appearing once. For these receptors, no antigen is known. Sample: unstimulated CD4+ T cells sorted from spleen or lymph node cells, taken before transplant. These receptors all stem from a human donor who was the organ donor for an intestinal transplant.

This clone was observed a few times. The CDR3 spells CASSLPTGTAYGYTF. In nucleotides, the CDR3 is TGTGCCAGCAGCTTGCCCACCGGGACAGCGTATGGCTACACCTTC. The chain joins TRBV5-6 to TRBJ1-2, with 7 bases aligning to TRBD1. V was clipped by 1 base and J by 5 bases; unmatched bases: 8. This CDR3 has 15 residues. Germline V CDR1 and CDR2: SGHDT, YYEEEE. The variable domain in full, with the rest retrieved from reference TRBV5-6 and TRBJ1-2, is DAGVTQSPTHLIKTRGQQVTLRCSPKSGHDTVSWYQQALGQGPQFIFQYYEEEERQRGNFPDRFSGHQFPNYSSELNVNALLLGDSALYLCASSLPTGTAYGYTFGSGTRLTVV.

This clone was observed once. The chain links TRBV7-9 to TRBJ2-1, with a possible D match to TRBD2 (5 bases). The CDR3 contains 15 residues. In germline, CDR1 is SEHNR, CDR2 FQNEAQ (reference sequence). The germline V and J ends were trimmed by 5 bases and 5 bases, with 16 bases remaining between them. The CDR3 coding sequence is TGTGCCAGCAGCCACGGGGTGTACATTGACAATGAGCAGTTCTTC. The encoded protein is CASSHGVYIDNEQFF.

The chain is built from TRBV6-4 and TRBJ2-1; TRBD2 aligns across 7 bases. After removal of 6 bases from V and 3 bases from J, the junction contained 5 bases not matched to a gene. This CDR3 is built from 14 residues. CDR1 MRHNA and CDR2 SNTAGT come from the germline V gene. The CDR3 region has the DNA TGTGCCAGCAGCCTAGCGGAGGGCTACAATGAGCAGTTCTTC. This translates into CASSLAEGYNEQFF.

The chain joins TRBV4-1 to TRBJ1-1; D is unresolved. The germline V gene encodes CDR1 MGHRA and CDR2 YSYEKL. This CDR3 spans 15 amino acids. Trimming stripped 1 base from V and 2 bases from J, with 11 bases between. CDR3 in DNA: TGCGCCAGCAGCCAAGCCGGATTACTAAACACTGAAGCTTTCTTT. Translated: CASSQAGLLNTEAFF.

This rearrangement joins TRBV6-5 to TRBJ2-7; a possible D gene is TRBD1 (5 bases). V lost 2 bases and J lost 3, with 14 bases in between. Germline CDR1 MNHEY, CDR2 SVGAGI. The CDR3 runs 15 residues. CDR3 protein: CASSYAQVNIYEQYF. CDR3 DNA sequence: TGTGCCAGCAGTTACGCACAGGTCAACATCTACGAGCAGTACTTC.

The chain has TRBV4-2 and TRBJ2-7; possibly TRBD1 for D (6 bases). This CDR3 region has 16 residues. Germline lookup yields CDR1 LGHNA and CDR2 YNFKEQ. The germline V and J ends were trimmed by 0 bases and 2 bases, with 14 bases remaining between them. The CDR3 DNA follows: TGTGCCAGCAGCCAAGAGCAGGGGCTAGGGACCTACGAGCAGTACTTC. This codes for CASSQEQGLGTYEQYF.

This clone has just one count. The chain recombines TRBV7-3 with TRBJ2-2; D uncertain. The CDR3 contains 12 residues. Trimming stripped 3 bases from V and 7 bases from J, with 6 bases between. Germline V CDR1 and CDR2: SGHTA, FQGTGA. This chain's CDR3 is CASSLFGGELFF. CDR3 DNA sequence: TGTGCCAGCAGCTTGTTCGGCGGGGAGCTGTTTTTT. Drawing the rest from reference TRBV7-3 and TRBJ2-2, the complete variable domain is GAGVSQTPSNKVTEKGKYVELRCDPISGHTALYWYRQSLGQGPEFLIYFQGTGAADDSGLPNDRFFAVRPEGSVSTLKIQRTERGDSAVYLCASSLFGGELFFGEGSRLTVL.

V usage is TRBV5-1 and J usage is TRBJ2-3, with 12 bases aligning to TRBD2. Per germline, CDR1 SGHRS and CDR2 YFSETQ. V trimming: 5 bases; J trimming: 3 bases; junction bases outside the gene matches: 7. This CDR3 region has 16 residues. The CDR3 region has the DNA TGCGCCAGCAGTTCGGGACTAGCGGGTGTGACAGATACGCAGTATTTT. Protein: CASSSGLAGVTDTQYF.

Here the CDR3 DNA reads TGTGCCAGCAGCCCCGAACAGGGTTCGGATACGCAGTATTTT. It codes for CASSPEQGSDTQYF. The chain is built from TRBV9 and TRBJ2-3; the D gene is possibly TRBD1 (6 bases). Germline lookup yields CDR1 SGDLS and CDR2 YYNGEE. The CDR3 consists of 14 residues. The V and J ends lost 4 bases and 6 bases respectively, with 15 bases between them.

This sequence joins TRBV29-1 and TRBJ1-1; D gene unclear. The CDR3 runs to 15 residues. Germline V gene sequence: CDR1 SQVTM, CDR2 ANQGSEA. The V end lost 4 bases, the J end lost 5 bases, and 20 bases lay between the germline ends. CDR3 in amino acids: CSVAWQPTTRTEAFF. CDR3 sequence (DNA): TGCAGCGTTGCCTGGCAGCCAACCACGCGGACTGAAGCTTTCTTT.

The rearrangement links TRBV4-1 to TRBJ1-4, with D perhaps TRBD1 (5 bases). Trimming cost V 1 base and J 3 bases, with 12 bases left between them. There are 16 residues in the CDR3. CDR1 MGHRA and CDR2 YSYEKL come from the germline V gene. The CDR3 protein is CASSQVGPGSNEKLFF. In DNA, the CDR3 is TGCGCCAGCAGCCAAGTAGGTCCAGGGTCTAATGAAAAACTGTTTTTT.

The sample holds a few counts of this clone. DNA for the CDR3: TGTGCCAGCAGCTTATTTTCCGACAGGAACGGGGACATTCAGTACTTC. This translates into CASSLFSDRNGDIQYF. This sequence joins TRBV7-6 and TRBJ2-4, with D perhaps matching TRBD1 (6 bases). The CDR3 extends over 16 amino acids. Between the trimmed V and J ends, which lost 2 bases and 8 bases, there was a span of 19 bases. CDR1 SGHVS and CDR2 FNYEAQ come from the germline V gene.

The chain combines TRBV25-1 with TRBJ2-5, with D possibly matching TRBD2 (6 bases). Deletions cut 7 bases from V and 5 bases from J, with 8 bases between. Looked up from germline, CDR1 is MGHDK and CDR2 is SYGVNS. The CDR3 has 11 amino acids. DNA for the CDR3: TGTGCCAGCACTAGCGTGGAGACCCAGTACTTC. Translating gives CASTSVETQYF.